This T cell receptor (beta chain) was recovered during a study of technical replicates of blood from a few donors (dated by TCRdb to the late 2010s). The trim is 3 bases for V and 2 bases for J, with a gap of 8 bases between the germline ends. The germline V gene yields WSHSY for CDR1 and SAAADI for CDR2. Spanning cysteine to phenylalanine, the CDR3 consists of 13 amino acids. Only CDR3 DNA is held: 39 bases, read in frame from base 1. Receptors were amplified or captured by the immunoSEQ multiplex PCR assay. This is the immuneACCESS table as TCRdb keeps it, with only in-frame sequences that have V and J called. A part of the clones is gone; compared with another copy, unresolved V genes explain less than half, and the rest is unexplained. The sample table contains about 93,000 clones; only one count was recorded for about 95% of them. Approximately 0.26% of the sample is held by the ten biggest clonotypes.

For this clone: Its antigen is currently not known. No base-level quality is on record; no much larger clone is a single base apart.

The sequence is built from TRBV10-2 and TRBJ2-7, with no reliable assignment of the D segment. This clonotype originated in a human donor in good health. Source material: T cells isolated from PBMCs. The DNA is as follows: TGCGCCAGCAGTGAAAGCCCGACCTACGAGCAGTACTTC. It encodes CASSESPTYEQYF.